This entry is about one T cell receptor (beta chain). The time point was: pretreatment peripheral blood. V was pared by 1 base and J by 2 bases, with 2 bases between. Germline CDR1 reads DFQATT; CDR2 reads SNEGSKA (reference sequence). This CDR3 is 11 amino acids long. Sequencing was performed with immunoSEQ multiplex PCR; in TCRdb, only in-frame clones are kept and a portion is missing. The sample shows 130,000 or so clones, approximately 84% of them seen only once. The entry originates in a study of PD-L1 blockade in urothelial cancer. The chain couples TRBV20-1 to TRBJ1-1; D is uncertain. The TCR originated in a man in his fifties with urothelial cancer. The sequencing here drew on PBMCs, taken around atezolizumab (anti-PD-L1) treatment. CDR3 loop: CSARANTEAFF. Here the CDR3 DNA reads TGCAGTGCTAGAGCAAACACTGAAGCTTTCTTT.